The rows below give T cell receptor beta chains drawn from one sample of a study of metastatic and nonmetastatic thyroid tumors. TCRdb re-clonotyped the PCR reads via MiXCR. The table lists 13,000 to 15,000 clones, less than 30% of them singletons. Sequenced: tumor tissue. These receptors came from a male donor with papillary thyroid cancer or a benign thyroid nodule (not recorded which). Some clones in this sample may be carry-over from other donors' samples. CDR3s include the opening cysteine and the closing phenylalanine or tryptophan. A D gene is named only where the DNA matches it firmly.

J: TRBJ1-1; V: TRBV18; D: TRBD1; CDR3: CASSPRGGNTEAFF
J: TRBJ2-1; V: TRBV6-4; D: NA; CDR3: CASSLDGHNEQFF
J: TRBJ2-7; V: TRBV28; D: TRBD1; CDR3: CASSLSSGTGPYEQYF
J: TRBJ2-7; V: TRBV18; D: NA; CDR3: CASSQLDTSWNEQYF
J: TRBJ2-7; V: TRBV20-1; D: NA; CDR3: CSAHGGPSYEQYF
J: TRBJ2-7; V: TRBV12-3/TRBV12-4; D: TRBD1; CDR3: CASSTGTGAHEQYF
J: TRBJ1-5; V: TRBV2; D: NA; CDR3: CASIGPGIDQPQHF
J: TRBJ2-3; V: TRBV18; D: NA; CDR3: CASSPQVRGAGETQYF
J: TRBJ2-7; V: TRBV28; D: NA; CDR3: CASTPRAPGRSEQYF
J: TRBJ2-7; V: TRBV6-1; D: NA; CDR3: CASKSDLSFYEQYF
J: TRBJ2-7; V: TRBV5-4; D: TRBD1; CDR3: CASSSPGTDGNEEYF
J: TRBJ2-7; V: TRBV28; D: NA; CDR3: CASKVSGMIGTATYEQYF
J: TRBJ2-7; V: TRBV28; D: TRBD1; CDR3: CASSTPGQGYYEQYF
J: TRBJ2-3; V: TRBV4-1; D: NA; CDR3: CASSQDLGRKDTQYF
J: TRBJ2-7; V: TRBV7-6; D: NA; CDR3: CASSLATEGYEQYF
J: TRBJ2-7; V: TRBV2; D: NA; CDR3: CASRTDTQSYEQYF
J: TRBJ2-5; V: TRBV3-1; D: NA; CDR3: CASSQYLIEETQYF
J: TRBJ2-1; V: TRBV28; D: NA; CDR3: CASSFASTRGGYNEQFF
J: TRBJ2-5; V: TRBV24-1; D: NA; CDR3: CATSDRDAYQETQYF
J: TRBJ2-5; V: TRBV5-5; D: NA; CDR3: CASSLPRTYQETQYF
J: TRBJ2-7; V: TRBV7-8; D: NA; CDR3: CASSLETGASYEQYF
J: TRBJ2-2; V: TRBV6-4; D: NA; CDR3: CASSDKDTGELFF
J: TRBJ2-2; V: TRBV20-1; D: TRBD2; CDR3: CSARDTGGSGELVF
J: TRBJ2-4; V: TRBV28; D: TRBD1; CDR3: CASSSQGMDIQYF
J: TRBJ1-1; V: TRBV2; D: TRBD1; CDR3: CASSEGPAGRGRTEAFF
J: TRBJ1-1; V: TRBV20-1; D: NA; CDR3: CSAREPGGGGTEAFF
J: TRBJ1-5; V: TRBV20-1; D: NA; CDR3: CSARDYGTSNQPQHF
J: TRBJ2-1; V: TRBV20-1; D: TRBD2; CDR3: CSAKTGTSGYNEQFF
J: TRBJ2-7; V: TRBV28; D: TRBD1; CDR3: CASSLSATGKGEQYF